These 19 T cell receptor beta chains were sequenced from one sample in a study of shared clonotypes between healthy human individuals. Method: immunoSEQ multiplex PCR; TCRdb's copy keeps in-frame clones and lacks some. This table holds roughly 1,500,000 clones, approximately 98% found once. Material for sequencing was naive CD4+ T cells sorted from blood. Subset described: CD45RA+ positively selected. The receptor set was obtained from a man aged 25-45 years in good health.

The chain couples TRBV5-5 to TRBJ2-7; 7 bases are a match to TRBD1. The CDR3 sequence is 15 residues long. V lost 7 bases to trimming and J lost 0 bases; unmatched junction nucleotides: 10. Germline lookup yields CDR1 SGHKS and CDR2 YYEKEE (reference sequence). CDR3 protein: CASSLTGSGSYEQYF. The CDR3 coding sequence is TGTGCCAGCTCCCTGACAGGGTCGGGCTCCTACGAGCAGTACTTC. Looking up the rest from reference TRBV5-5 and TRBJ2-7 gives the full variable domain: DAGVTQSPTHLIKTRGQQVTLRCSPISGHKSVSWYQQVLGQGPQFIFQYYEKEERGRGNFPDRFSARQFPNYSSELNVNALLLGDSALYLCASSLTGSGSYEQYFGPGTRLTVT.

The CDR3 reads CASSSETGGRQFF. DNA for the CDR3: TGTGCCAGCAGCTCTGAGACAGGGGGGAGGCAGTTCTTC. The chain couples TRBV7-7 to TRBJ2-1, with 9 bases matching TRBD1. The CDR3 extends over 13 amino acids. Trimming removed 4 bases from V and 12 bases from J; junction bases left unmatched: 7. Germline V CDR1 and CDR2: SSHAT, FNYEAQ (reference sequence). The full variable domain, its missing parts supplied by reference TRBV7-7 and TRBJ2-1, is GAGVSQSPRYKVTKRGQDVTLRCDPISSHATLYWYQQALGQGPEFLTYFNYEAQPDKSGLPSDRFSAERPEGSISTLTIQRTEQRDSAMYRCASSSETGGRQFFGPGTRLTVL.

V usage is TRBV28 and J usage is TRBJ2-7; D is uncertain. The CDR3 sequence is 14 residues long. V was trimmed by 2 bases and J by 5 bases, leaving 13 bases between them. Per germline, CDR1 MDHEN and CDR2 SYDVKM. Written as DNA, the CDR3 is TGTGCCAGCAGTTTACCGACCTCTGGCCACGAGCAGTACTTC. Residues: CASSLPTSGHEQYF.

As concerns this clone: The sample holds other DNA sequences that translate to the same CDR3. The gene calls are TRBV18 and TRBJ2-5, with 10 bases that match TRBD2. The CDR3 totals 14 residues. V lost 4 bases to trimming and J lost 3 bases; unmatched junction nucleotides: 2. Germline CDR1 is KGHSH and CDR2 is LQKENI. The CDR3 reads CASSLGLAEETQYF. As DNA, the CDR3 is TGTGCCAGCTCACTTGGACTAGCGGAAGAGACCCAGTACTTC.

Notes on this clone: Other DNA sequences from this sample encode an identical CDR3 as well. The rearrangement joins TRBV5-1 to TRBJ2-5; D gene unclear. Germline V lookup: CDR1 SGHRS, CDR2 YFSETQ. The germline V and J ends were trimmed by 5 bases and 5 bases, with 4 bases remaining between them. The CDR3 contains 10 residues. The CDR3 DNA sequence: TGCGCCAGCAGTGGGGAGACCCAGTACTTC. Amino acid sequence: CASSGETQYF.

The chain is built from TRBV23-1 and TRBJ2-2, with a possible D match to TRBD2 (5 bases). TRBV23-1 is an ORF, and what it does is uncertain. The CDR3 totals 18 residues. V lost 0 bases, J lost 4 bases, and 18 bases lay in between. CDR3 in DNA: TGCGCCAGCAGTCAATCGAATGACGGCCCTGGAGGCACCGGGGAGCTGTTTTTT. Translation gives CASSQSNDGPGGTGELFF.

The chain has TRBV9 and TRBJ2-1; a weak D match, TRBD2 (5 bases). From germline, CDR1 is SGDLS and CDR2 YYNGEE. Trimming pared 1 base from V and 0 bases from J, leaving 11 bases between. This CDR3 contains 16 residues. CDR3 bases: TGTGCCAGCAGCGTAATGGGGAGTAGCTCCTACAATGAGCAGTTCTTC. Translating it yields CASSVMGSSSYNEQFF. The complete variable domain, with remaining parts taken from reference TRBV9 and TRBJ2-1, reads DSGVTQTPKHLITATGQRVTLRCSPRSGDLSVYWYQQSLDQGLQFLIQYYNGEERAKGNILERFSAQQFPDLHSELNLSSLELGDSALYFCASSVMGSSSYNEQFFGPGTRLTVL.

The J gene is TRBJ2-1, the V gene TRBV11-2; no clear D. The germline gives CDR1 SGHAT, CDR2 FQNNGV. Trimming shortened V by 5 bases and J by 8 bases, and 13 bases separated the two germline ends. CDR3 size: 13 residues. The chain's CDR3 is CASSTRAQDEQFF. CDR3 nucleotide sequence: TGTGCCAGCAGCACCCGGGCACAAGATGAGCAGTTCTTC.

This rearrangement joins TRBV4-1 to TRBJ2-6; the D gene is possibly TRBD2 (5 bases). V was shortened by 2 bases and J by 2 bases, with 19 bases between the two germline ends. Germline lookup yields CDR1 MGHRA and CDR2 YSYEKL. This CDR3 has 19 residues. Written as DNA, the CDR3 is TGCGCCAGCAGCCAAAGATGGGTGTCCCCCGGGACTGGGGCCAACGTCCTGACTTTC. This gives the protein CASSQRWVSPGTGANVLTF.

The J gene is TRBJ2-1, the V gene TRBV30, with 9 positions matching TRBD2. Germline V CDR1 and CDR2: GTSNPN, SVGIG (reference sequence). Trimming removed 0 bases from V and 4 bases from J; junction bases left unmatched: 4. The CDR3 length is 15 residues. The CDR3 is CAWSVRTSGYNEQFF. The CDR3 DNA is TGTGCCTGGAGTGTACGAACTAGCGGGTACAATGAGCAGTTCTTC.

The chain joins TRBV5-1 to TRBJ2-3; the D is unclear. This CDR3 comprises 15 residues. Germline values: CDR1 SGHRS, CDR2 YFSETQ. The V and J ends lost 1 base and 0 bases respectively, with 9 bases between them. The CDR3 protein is CASSLLFQSTDTQYF. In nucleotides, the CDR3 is TGCGCCAGCAGCTTGTTGTTTCAGAGCACAGATACGCAGTATTTT.

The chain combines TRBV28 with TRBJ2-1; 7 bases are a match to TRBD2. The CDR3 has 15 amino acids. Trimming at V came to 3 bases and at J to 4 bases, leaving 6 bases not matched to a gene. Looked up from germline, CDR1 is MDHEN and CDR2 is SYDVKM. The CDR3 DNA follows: TGTGCCAGCAGTTTTGACAGCGGGATTTACAATGAGCAGTTCTTC. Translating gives CASSFDSGIYNEQFF.

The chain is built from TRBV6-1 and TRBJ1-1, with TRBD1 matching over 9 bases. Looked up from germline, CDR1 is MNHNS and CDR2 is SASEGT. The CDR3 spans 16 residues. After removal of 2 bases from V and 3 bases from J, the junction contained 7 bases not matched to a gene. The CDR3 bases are TGTGCCAGCAGTGAATCGACAGGGGGAAGGTACACTGAAGCTTTCTTT. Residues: CASSESTGGRYTEAFF.

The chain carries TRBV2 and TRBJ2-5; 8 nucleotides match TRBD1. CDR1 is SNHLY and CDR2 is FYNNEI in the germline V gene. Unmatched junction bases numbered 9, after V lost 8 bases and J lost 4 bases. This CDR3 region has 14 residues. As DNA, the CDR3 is TGTGCCAGCGGGGAGACAGGGGTCACAGAGACCCAGTACTTC. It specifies CASGETGVTETQYF.

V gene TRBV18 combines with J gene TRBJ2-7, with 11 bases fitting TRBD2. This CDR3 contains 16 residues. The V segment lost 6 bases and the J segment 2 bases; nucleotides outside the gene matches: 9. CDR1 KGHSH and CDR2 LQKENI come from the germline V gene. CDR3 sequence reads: CASSLQGLAATYEQYF. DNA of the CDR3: TGTGCCAGCTCCCTACAGGGACTAGCGGCAACCTACGAGCAGTACTTC.

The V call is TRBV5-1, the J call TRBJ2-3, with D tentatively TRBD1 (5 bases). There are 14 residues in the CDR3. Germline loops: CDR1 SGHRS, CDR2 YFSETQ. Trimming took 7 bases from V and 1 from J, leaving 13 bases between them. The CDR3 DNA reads TGCGCCAGCTGGGGCCCGAGCCGCACAGATACGCAGTATTTT. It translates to CASWGPSRTDTQYF. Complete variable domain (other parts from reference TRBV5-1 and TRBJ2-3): KAGVTQTPRYLIKTRGQQVTLSCSPISGHRSVSWYQQTPGQGLQFLFEYFSETQRNKGNFPGRFSGRQFSNSRSEMNVSTLELGDSALYLCASWGPSRTDTQYFGPGTRLTVL.

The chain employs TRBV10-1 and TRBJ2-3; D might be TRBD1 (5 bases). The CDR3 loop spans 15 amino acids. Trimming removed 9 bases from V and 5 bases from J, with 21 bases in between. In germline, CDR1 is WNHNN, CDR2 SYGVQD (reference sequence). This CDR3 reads CASRQTTALGDTQYF. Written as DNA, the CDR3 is TGCGCCAGTCGACAAACGACAGCGTTGGGAGATACGCAGTATTTT.

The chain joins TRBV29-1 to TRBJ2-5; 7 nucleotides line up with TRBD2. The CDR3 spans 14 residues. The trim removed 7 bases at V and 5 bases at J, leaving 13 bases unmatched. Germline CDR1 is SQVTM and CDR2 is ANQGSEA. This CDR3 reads CSASGDSGVETQYF. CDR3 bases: TGCAGCGCCAGCGGGGACTCTGGGGTCGAGACCCAGTACTTC.

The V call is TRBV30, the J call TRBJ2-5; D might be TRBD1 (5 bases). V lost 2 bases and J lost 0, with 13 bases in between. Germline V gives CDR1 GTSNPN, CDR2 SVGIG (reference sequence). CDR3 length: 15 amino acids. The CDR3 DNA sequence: TGTGCCTGGAGTAAGAGGACACCGTACCAAGAGACCCAGTACTTC. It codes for CAWSKRTPYQETQYF. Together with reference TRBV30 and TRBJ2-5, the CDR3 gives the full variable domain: SQTIHQWPATLVQPVGSPLSLECTVEGTSNPNLYWYRQAAGRGLQLLFYSVGIGQISSEVPQNLSASRPQDRQFILSSKKLLLSDSGFYLCAWSKRTPYQETQYFGPGTRLLVL.